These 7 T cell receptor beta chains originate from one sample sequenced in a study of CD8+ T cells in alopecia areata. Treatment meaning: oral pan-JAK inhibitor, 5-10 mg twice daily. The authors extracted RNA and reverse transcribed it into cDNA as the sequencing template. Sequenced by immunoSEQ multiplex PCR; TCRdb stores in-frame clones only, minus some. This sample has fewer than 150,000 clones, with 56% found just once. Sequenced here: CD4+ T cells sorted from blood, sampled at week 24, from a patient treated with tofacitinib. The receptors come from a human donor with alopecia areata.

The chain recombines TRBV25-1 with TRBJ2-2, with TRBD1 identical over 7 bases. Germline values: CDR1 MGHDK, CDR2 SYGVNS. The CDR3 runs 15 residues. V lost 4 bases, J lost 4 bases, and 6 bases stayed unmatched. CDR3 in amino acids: CASSVTGTATGELFF. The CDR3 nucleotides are TGTGCCAGCAGTGTTACCGGGACAGCCACCGGGGAGCTGTTTTTT.

CDR3 amino acids: CASSRSGGASGNSPLHF. The CDR3 coding sequence is TGTGCCAGCTCACGCAGTGGGGGGGCATCGGGGAATTCACCCCTCCACTTT. The V and J genes are TRBV18 and TRBJ1-6; the D gene is possibly TRBD1 (6 bases). In germline, CDR1 is KGHSH, CDR2 LQKENI. This CDR3 comprises 17 residues. With 4 bases removed from V and 7 bases from J, the gap between germline ends came to 20 bases.

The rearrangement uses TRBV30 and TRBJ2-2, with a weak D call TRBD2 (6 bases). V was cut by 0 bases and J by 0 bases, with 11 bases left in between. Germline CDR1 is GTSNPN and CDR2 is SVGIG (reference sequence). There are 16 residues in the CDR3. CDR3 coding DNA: TGTGCCTGGAGTGTCGGACTAATATCGAACACCGGGGAGCTGTTTTTT. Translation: CAWSVGLISNTGELFF. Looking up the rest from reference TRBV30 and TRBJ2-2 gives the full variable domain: SQTIHQWPATLVQPVGSPLSLECTVEGTSNPNLYWYRQAAGRGLQLLFYSVGIGQISSEVPQNLSASRPQDRQFILSSKKLLLSDSGFYLCAWSVGLISNTGELFFGEGSRLTVL.

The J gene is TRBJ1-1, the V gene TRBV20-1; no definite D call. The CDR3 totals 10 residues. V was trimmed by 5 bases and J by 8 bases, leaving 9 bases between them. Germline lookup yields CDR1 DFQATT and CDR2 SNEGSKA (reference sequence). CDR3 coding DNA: TGCAGTGCTCTCGTAAGAGAAGCTTTCTTT. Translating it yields CSALVREAFF.

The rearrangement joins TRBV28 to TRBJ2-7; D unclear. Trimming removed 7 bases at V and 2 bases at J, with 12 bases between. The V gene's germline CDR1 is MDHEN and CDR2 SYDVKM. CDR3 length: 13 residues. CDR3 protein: CASTPPGPYEQYF. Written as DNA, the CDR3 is TGTGCCAGCACCCCTCCCGGCCCCTACGAGCAGTACTTC.

The CDR3 spells CASSHIGDGAYNEQFF. The CDR3 DNA is TGTGCCAGCAGCCATATAGGGGACGGAGCCTACAATGAGCAGTTCTTC. This chain uses TRBV14 with TRBJ2-1; the D call may be TRBD1 or TRBD2 (5 bases each). Germline V CDR1 and CDR2: SGHDN, FVKESK. V was shortened by 3 bases and J by 2 bases, with 14 bases between the two germline ends. The length of the CDR3 is 16 residues.

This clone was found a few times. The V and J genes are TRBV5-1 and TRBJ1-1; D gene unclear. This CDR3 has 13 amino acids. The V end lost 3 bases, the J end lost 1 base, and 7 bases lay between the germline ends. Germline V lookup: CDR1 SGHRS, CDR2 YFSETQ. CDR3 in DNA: TGCGCCAGCAGCTCACAACAGAACACTGAAGCTTTCTTT. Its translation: CASSSQQNTEAFF.